This T cell receptor (beta chain) was recorded in a study of T cells in Graves' hyperthyroidism and ophthalmopathy. Note on this clonotype: Its specificity is not known.

The CDR3 loop spans 12 amino acids. The ends were cut back, 0 bases at V and 5 bases at J, with 7 bases in the middle. CDR1 and CDR2 from the germline V gene are DFQATT and SNEGSKA (reference sequence). Study-wide points: The model foresaw ophthalmopathy a median around 6 months prior to onset.

It was RNA transcripts that yielded the amplified TCR beta CDR3 regions. HTBI primers were employed in a first-round RT-PCR of the TCR CDR3. From the multiplex PCR reads, TCRdb called clonotypes with MiXCR, one entry per CDR3 protein. The sample includes around 440,000 distinct CDR3 sequences, 15% to 19% of them seen just once. The sample was blood. The chain employs TRBV20-1 and TRBJ1-2; D ambiguous. The TCR was taken from a woman between 18 and 29 years old with Graves' hyperthyroidism. The CDR3 bases are TGCAGTGCTAGAGACAGTTTATATGGCTACACCTTC. Its translation: CSARDSLYGYTF.